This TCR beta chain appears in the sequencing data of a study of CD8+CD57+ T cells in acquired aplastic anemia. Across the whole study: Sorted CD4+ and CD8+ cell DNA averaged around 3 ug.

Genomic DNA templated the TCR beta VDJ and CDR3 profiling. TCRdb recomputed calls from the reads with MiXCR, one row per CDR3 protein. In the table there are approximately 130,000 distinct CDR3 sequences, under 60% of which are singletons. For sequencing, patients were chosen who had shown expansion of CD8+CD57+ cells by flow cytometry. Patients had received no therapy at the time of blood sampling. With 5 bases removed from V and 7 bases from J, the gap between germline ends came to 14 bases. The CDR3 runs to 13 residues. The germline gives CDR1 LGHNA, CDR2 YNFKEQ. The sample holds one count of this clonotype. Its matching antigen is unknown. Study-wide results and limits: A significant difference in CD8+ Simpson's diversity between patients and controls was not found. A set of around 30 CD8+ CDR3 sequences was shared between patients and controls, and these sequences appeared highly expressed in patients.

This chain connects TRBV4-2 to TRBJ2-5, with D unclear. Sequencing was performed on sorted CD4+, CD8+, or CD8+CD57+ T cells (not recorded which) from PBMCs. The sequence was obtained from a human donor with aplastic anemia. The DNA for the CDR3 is TGTGCCAGCAGCTCGACCCAAGAAGGGACCCAGTACTTC. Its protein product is CASSSTQEGTQYF.